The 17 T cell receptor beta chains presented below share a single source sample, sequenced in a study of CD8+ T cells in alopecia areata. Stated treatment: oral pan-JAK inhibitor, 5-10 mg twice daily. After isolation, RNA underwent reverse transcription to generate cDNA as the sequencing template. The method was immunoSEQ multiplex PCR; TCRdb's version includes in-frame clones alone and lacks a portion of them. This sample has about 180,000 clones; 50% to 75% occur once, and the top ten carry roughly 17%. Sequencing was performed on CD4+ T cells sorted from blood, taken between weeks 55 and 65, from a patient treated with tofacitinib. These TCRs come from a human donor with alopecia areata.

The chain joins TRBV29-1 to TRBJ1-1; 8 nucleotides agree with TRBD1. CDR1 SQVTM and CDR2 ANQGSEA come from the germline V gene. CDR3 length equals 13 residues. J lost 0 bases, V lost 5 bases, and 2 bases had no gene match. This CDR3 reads CSVWTGLNTEAFF. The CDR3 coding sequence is TGCAGCGTTTGGACAGGGCTGAACACTGAAGCTTTCTTT.

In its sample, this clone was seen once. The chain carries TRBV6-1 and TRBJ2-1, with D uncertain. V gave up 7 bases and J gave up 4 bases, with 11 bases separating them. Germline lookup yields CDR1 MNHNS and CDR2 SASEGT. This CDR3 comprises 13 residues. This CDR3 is CASNRVSYNEQFF. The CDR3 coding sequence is TGTGCCAGCAACCGAGTGTCGTACAATGAGCAGTTCTTC.

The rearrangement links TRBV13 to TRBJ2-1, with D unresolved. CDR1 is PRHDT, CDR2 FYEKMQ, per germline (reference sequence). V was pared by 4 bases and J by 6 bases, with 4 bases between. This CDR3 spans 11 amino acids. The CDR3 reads CASSSINEQFF. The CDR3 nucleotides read TGTGCCAGCAGCTCTATCAATGAGCAGTTCTTC.

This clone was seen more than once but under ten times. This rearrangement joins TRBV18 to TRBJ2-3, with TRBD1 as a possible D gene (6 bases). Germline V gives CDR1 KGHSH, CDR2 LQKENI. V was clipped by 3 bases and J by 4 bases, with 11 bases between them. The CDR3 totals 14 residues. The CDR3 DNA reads TGTGCCAGCTCACCTGGGGGCCCTTCAGATACGCAGTATTTT. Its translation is CASSPGGPSDTQYF.

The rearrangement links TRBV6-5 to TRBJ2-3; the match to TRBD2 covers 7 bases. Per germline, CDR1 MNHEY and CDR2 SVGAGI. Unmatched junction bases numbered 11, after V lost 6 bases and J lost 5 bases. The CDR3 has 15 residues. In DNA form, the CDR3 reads TGTGCCAGCAGCTCAGCAGGGACTACCTTAGATACGCAGTATTTT. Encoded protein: CASSSAGTTLDTQYF.

As DNA, the CDR3 is TGCGCCAGCAGCCTTCCTCCGCAGCTCGCGGGAGTTAACACTGAAGCTTTCTTT. Its protein is CASSLPPQLAGVNTEAFF. The V gene is TRBV4-1, the J gene TRBJ1-1; D unclear. This CDR3 spans 18 amino acids. The V gene's germline CDR1 is MGHRA and CDR2 YSYEKL. The V gene lost 4 bases and the J gene lost 2 bases, with 23 bases spanning the gap.

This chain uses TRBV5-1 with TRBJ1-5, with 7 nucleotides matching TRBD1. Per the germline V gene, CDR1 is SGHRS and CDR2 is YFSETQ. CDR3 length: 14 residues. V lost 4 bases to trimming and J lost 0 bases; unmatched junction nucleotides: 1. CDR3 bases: TGCGCCAGCAGCCAGGGGGGTAGCAATCAGCCCCAGCATTTT. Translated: CASSQGGSNQPQHF.

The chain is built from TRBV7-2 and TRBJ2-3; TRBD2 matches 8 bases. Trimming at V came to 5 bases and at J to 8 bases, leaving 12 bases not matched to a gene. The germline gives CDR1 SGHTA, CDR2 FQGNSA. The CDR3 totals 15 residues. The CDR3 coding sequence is TGTGCCAGCAGCACCCAGCAGGGACGGGGGGGTACGCAGTATTTT. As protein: CASSTQQGRGGTQYF.

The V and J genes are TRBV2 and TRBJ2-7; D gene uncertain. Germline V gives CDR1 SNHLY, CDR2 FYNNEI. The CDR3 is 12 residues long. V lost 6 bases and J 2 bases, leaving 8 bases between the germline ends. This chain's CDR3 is CASRVQTYEQYF. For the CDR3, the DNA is TGTGCCAGCAGGGTCCAGACCTACGAGCAGTACTTC.

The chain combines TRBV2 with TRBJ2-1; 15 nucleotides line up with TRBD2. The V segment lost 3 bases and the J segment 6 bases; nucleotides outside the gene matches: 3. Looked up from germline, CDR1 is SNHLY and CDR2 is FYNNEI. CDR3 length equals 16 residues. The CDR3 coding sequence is TGTGCCAGCAGTGACCCGGGACTAGCGGGGGGCAATGAGCAGTTCTTC. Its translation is CASSDPGLAGGNEQFF.

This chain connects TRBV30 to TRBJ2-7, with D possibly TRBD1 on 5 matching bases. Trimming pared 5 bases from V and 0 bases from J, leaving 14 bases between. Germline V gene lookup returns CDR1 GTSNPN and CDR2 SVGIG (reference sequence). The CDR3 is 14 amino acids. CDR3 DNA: TGTGCCTGGGGCGGCGTAGGGGACTCCTACGAGCAGTACTTC. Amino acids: CAWGGVGDSYEQYF. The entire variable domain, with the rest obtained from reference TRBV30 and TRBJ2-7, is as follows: SQTIHQWPATLVQPVGSPLSLECTVEGTSNPNLYWYRQAAGRGLQLLFYSVGIGQISSEVPQNLSASRPQDRQFILSSKKLLLSDSGFYLCAWGGVGDSYEQYFGPGTRLTVT.

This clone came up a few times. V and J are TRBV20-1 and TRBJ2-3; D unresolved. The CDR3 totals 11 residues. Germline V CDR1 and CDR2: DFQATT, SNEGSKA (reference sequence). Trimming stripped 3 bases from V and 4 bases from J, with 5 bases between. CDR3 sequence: CSASTSDTQYF. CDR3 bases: TGCAGTGCTAGTACCTCAGATACGCAGTATTTT.

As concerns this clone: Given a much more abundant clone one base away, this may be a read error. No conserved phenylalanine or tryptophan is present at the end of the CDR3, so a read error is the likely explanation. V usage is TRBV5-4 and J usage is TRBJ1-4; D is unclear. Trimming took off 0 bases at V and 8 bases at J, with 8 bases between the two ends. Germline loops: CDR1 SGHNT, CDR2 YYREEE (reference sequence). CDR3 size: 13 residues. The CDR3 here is CASSLEFGEKLFS. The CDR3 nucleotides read TGTGCCAGCAGCTTGGAATTCGGCGAAAAACTGTTTTCT.

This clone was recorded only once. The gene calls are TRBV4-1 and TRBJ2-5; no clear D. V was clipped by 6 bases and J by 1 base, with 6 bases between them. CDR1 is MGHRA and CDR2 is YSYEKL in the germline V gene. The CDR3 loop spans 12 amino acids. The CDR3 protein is CASSRVQETQYF. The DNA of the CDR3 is TGCGCCAGCAGTAGAGTCCAAGAGACCCAGTACTTC.

CDR3 in amino acids: CASSYDVNSPLHF. The DNA of the CDR3 is TGTGCCAGCAGTTACGACGTGAATTCACCCCTCCACTTT. V usage is TRBV6-6 and J usage is TRBJ1-6; D not certain. The germline gives CDR1 MNHNY, CDR2 SVGAGI (reference sequence). The CDR3 covers 13 residues. V was pared by 2 bases and J by 7 bases, with 6 bases between.

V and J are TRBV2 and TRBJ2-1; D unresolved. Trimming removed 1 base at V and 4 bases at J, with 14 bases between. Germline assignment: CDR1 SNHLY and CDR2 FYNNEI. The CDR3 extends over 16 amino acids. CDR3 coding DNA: TGTGCCAGCAGTGAAGGGTGGCAGCGAACTTACAATGAGCAGTTCTTC. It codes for CASSEGWQRTYNEQFF.

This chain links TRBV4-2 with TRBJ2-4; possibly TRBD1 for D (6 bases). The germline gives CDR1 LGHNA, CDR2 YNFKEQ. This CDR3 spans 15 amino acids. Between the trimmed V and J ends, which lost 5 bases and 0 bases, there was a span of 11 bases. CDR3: CASSGQILAKNIQYF. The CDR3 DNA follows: TGTGCCAGCAGCGGACAGATCTTAGCCAAAAACATTCAGTACTTC.